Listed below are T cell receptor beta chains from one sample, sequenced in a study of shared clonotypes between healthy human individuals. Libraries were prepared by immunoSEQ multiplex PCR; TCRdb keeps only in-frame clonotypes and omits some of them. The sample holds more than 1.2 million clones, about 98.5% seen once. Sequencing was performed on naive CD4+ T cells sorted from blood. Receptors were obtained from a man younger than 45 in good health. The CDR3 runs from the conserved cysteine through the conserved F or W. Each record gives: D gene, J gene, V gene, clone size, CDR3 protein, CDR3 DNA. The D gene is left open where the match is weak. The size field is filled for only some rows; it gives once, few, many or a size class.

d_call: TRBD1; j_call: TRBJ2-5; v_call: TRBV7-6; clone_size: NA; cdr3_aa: CASSLTGEETQYF; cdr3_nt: TGTGCCAGCAGCTTGACAGGGGAAGAGACCCAGTACTTC
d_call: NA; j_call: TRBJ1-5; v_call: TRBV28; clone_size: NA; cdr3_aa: CASLSGEQPQHF; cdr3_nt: TGTGCCAGTTTGTCAGGGGAACAGCCCCAGCATTTT
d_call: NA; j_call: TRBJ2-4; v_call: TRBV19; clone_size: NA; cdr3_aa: CASSIDRGFLKNIQYF; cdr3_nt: TGTGCCAGTAGTATAGATCGGGGATTCCTAAAAAACATTCAGTACTTC
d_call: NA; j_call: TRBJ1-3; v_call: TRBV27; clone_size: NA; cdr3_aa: CASKVARALLGNTIYF; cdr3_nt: TGTGCCAGCAAAGTGGCGAGGGCCCTTTTGGGAAACACCATATATTTT
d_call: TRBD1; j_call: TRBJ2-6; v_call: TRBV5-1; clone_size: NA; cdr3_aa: CASSFWQGAGANVLTF; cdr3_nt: TGCGCCAGCAGCTTTTGGCAGGGGGCTGGGGCCAACGTCCTGACTTTC
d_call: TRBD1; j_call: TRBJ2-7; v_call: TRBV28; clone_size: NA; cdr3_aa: CASTQGAFYEQYF; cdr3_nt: TGTGCCAGCACGCAGGGGGCATTCTACGAGCAGTACTTC
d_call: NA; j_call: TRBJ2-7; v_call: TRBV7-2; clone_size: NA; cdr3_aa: CASSLVPGSSYEQYF; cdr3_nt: TGTGCCAGCAGCTTAGTCCCAGGAAGCTCCTACGAGCAGTACTTC
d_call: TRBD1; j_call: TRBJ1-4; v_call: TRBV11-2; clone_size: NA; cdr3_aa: CASSDLPTGDVDSNEKLFF; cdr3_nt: TGTGCCAGCAGCGACCTACCCACAGGGGACGTCGATAGTAATGAAAAACTGTTTTTT
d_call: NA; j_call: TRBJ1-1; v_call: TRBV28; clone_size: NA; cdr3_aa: CASSRSGRRGTEAFF; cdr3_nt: TGTGCCAGCAGTCGAAGTGGACGGCGCGGCACTGAAGCTTTCTTT
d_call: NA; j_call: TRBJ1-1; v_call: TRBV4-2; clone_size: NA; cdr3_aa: CASSQGISAFF; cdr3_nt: TGTGCCAGCAGCCAGGGAATCTCGGCTTTCTTT
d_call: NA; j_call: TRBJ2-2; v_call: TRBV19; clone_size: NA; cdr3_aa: CASRKTAGELFF; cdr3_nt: TGTGCCAGTAGGAAGACAGCCGGGGAGCTGTTTTTT
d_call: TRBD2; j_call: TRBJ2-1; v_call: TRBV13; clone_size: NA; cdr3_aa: CASSPPSGVVHEQFF; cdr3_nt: TGTGCCAGCAGCCCTCCTAGCGGGGTCGTACATGAGCAGTTCTTC
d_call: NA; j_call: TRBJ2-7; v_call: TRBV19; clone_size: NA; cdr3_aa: CASSEPRGRFYEQYF; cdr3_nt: TGTGCCAGTAGTGAACCCCGGGGGCGCTTCTACGAGCAGTACTTC
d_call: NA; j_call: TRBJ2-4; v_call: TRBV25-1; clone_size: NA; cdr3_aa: CASSLLRDGNIQYF; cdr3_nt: TGTGCCAGCAGCCTTCTCCGTGATGGAAACATTCAGTACTTC
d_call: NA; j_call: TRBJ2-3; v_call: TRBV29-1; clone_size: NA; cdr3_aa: CSVSLGLRTDTQYF; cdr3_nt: TGCAGCGTCAGCTTGGGGCTTAGGACAGATACGCAGTATTTT
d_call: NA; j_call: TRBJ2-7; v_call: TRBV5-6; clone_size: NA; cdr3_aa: CASSFGQLGGEQYF; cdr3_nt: TGTGCCAGCAGCTTTGGACAATTAGGAGGCGAGCAGTACTTC
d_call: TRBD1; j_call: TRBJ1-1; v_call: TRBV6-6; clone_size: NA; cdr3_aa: CASSRPGTVNTEAFF; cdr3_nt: TGTGCCAGCAGTCGCCCCGGGACAGTGAACACTGAAGCTTTCTTT
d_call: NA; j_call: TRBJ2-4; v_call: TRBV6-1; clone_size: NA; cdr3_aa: CASRGATKNIQYF; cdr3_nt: TGTGCCAGCAGGGGGGCGACCAAAAACATTCAGTACTTC
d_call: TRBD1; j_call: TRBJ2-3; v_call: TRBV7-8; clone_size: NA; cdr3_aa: CASSLSRDSLSTDTQYF; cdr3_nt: TGTGCCAGCAGCTTGTCCCGGGACAGTCTTAGCACAGATACGCAGTATTTT
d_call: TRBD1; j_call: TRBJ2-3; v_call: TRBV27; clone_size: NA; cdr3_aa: CASRPAQGVIGDTQYF; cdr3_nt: TGTGCCAGCAGACCAGCACAGGGGGTCATTGGAGATACGCAGTATTTT
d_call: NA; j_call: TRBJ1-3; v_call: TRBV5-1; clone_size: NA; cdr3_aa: CASSPPIANSGNTIYF; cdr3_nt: TGCGCCAGCAGTCCCCCCATCGCGAACTCTGGAAACACCATATATTTT
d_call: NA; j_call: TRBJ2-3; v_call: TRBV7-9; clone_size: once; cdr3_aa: CASSLVQGPGTDTQYF; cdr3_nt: TGTGCCAGCAGCTTAGTTCAGGGTCCCGGCACAGATACGCAGTATTTT
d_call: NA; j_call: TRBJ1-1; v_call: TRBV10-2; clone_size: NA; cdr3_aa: CASSELNTEAFF; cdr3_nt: TGCGCCAGCAGTGAGCTGAACACTGAAGCTTTCTTT
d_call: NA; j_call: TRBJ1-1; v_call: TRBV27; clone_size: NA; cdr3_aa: CASSQRGVTEAFF; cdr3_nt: TGTGCCAGCAGCCAGAGGGGCGTTACTGAAGCTTTCTTT
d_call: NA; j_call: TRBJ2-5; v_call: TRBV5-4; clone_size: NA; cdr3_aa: CASSQKGIQETQYF; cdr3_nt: TGTGCCAGCAGCCAAAAGGGAATCCAAGAGACCCAGTACTTC
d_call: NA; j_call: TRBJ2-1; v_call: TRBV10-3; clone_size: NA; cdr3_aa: CAVWSPGLPYNEQFF; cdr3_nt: TGTGCCGTCTGGTCCCCGGGGCTACCCTACAATGAGCAGTTCTTC
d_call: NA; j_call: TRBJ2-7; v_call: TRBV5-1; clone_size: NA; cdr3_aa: CASSFDGEYEQYF; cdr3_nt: TGCGCCAGCAGCTTCGATGGGGAATACGAGCAGTACTTC
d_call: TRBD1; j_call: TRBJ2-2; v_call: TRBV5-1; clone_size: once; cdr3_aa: CASSLTTGQTGELFF; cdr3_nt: TGCGCCAGCAGCTTGACCACGGGACAGACCGGGGAGCTGTTTTTT
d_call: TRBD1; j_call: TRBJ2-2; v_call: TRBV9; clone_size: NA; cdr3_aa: CASSSRQGFTGELFF; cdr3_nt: TGTGCCAGCAGCTCCCGACAGGGTTTTACCGGGGAGCTGTTTTTT
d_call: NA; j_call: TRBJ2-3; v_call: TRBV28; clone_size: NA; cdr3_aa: CASSPRVRPSDTQYF; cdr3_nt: TGTGCCAGCAGTCCCCGGGTCCGGCCCTCAGATACGCAGTATTTT
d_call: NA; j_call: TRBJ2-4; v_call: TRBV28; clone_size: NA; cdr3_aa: CASSPRRPKNIQYF; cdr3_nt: TGTGCCAGCAGTCCCAGGCGACCCAAAAACATTCAGTACTTC
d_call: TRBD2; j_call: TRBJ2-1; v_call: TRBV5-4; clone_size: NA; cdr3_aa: CASSLASGRGNEQFF; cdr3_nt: TGTGCCAGCAGCTTGGCCAGCGGGAGAGGGAATGAGCAGTTCTTC
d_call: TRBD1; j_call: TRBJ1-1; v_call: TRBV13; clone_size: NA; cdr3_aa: CASSLRGPMNTEAFF; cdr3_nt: TGTGCCAGCAGCCTGAGGGGGCCGATGAACACTGAAGCTTTCTTT